The rows below give T cell receptor beta chains drawn from one sample of a study of blood T cell repertoires in COVID-19. Data came from immunoSEQ multiplex PCR; TCRdb stores just in-frame clones and leaves some out. The sample lists about 230,000 clones; over 70% were seen once. Sequences were obtained from peripheral blood. These receptors originate from a woman of 80 years or more with acute or convalescent COVID-19. CDR3s include the opening cysteine and the closing phenylalanine or tryptophan. The D gene is left open where the match is weak. Clone size is given for some rows only: seen once, a few or many times, or a class if the clone is expanded.

j_call | clone_size | v_call | d_call | cdr3_aa | cdr3_nt
TRBJ2-5 | . | TRBV2 | TRBD1 | CASTQGQGGETQYF | TGTGCCAGCACCCAGGGACAGGGTGGCGAGACCCAGTACTTC
TRBJ1-1 | . | TRBV10-2 | . | CASSESSRSNTEAFF | TGCGCCAGCAGTGAGTCGAGCAGGTCGAACACTGAAGCTTTCTTT
TRBJ2-2 | . | TRBV9 | TRBD1 | CASSVGGGRSTGELFF | TGTGCCAGCAGCGTAGGAGGGGGCAGAAGCACCGGGGAGCTGTTTTTT
TRBJ1-2 | few | TRBV6-5 | . | CASGAATGGYTF | TGTGCCAGCGGGGCAGCTACGGGTGGCTACACCTTC
TRBJ1-5 | few | TRBV19 | . | CASSRTEDQPQHF | TGTGCCAGTAGCAGGACTGAAGATCAGCCCCAGCATTTT
TRBJ2-5 | . | TRBV2 | TRBD2 | CASSEPLAGPFQYF | TGTGCCAGCAGTGAACCGCTAGCGGGGCCCTTCCAGTACTTC
TRBJ2-5 | . | TRBV6-6 | TRBD1 | CASSSSTGVDETQYF | TGTGCCAGCAGCTCTTCGACAGGGGTGGATGAGACCCAGTACTTC
TRBJ2-7 | . | TRBV5-1 | TRBD2 | CASSPGGAGTYEQYF | TGCGCCAGCAGCCCCGGGGGAGCGGGAACCTACGAGCAGTACTTC
TRBJ1-5 | once | TRBV2 | . | CASSGVGPGPQHF | TGTGCCAGCAGCGGTGTGGGGCCGGGCCCCCAGCATTTT
TRBJ1-1 | . | TRBV29-1 | . | CSVGRRSLEAFF | TGCAGCGTTGGGAGGCGCTCACTTGAAGCTTTCTTT
TRBJ2-2 | . | TRBV5-1 | . | CASRAFDNTGELFF | TGCGCCAGCAGAGCTTTTGATAACACCGGGGAGCTGTTTTTT
TRBJ1-2 | . | TRBV7-7 | TRBD1 | CASSMPRGPSGLYGYTF | TGTGCCAGCAGCATGCCGAGGGGGCCCTCAGGCCTCTATGGCTACACCTTC
TRBJ1-5 | once | TRBV6-5 | . | CASSYRGSLPQHF | TGTGCCAGCAGTTACAGGGGGTCCTTGCCCCAGCATTTT
TRBJ2-1 | . | TRBV3-1/TRBV3-2 | . | CASSEGHNNEQFF | TGTGCCAGCAGCGAAGGACATAACAATGAGCAGTTCTTC
TRBJ1-5 | . | TRBV6-1 | . | CASSDTFPGIQPQHF | TGTGCCAGCAGTGATACATTTCCAGGGATTCAGCCCCAGCATTTT
TRBJ2-3 | . | TRBV7-2 | TRBD1 | CASSLSGQGGDTQYF | TGTGCCAGCAGCTTGTCAGGACAGGGTGGGGATACGCAGTATTTT
TRBJ1-1 | . | TRBV27 | TRBD1 | CASHPRQGNTEAFF | TGTGCCAGCCATCCTCGACAGGGGAACACTGAAGCTTTCTTT
TRBJ1-5 | . | TRBV5-8 | . | CASSPFRGGGQPQHF | TGTGCCAGCAGCCCGTTTCGTGGGGGCGGGCAGCCCCAGCATTTT
TRBJ2-7 | . | TRBV5-6 | TRBD2 | CASSYPGLAGVESVYEQYF | TGTGCCAGCAGTTACCCGGGACTAGCGGGGGTTGAGTCGGTCTACGAGCAGTACTTC
TRBJ2-1 | once | TRBV2 | TRBD2 | CASSVSSGSYNEQFF | TGTGCCAGCAGTGTTAGTAGCGGGAGCTACAATGAGCAGTTCTTC
TRBJ1-2 | once | TRBV9 | . | CASSVVEDYTF | TGTGCCAGCAGCGTAGTAGAGGACTACACCTTC
TRBJ2-1 | . | TRBV27 | TRBD2 | CASSLRGTGTSGRAELNEQFF | TGTGCCAGCAGTTTAAGGGGAACCGGGACTAGCGGGAGGGCCGAGTTGAATGAGCAGTTCTTC
TRBJ1-2 | . | TRBV7-2 | TRBD1 | CASSSLTGLRGGYTF | TGTGCCAGCAGCTCCTTGACAGGGTTGAGGGGTGGCTACACCTTC
TRBJ2-7 | once | TRBV6-5 | . | CASSYLGPYAYEQYF | TGTGCCAGCAGTTACTTGGGGCCGTACGCCTACGAGCAGTACTTC
TRBJ2-7 | . | TRBV14 | TRBD2 | CASSRGGGGYEQYF | TGTGCCAGCAGCCGGGGCGGCGGGGGCTACGAGCAGTACTTC
TRBJ2-5 | . | TRBV7-9 | . | CASSRDTLQETQYF | TGTGCCAGCAGCCGGGACACCTTACAAGAGACCCAGTACTTC
TRBJ1-5 | once | TRBV2 | TRBD1 | CASSGQGARNQPQHF | TGTGCCAGCAGCGGACAGGGGGCTCGCAATCAGCCCCAGCATTTT
TRBJ1-6 | . | TRBV5-6 | TRBD1 | CASSRGQGSSPLHF | TGTGCCAGCAGCCGGGGACAGGGGAGTTCACCCCTCCACTTT
TRBJ2-3 | . | TRBV9 | TRBD2 | CASSVGAGGRADTQYF | TGTGCCAGCAGCGTTGGAGCGGGGGGGCGGGCAGATACGCAGTATTTT
TRBJ2-7 | . | TRBV29-1 | TRBD2 | CSGGLAGDQEQYF | TGCAGCGGCGGTTTAGCGGGAGATCAGGAGCAGTACTTC
TRBJ2-7 | . | TRBV27 | . | CASSPTVGGVYEQYF | TGTGCCAGCAGTCCCACCGTAGGGGGAGTCTACGAGCAGTACTTC
TRBJ1-5 | few | TRBV30 | . | CAWSPGMGNQPQHF | TGTGCCTGGAGTCCCGGGATGGGCAATCAGCCCCAGCATTTT
TRBJ2-3 | . | TRBV27 | . | CASSLLTRADTQYF | TGTGCCAGCAGTCTCCTTACGAGGGCAGATACGCAGTATTTT
TRBJ1-2 | . | TRBV7-2 | TRBD1 | CATLRQGGTGEGYTF | TGTGCCACACTAAGGCAGGGGGGGACAGGGGAAGGCTACACCTTC